The rows below give T cell receptor beta chains drawn from one sample of a study of T cells after yellow fever vaccination. TCRdb redid the calling of the 5' RACE reads with MiXCR, one entry per CDR3 protein. The sample consists of about 340,000 distinct CDR3 sequences, approximately 13% of them appearing once. Sample: CD4+ T cells sorted from PBMCs, taken 15 days after the yellow fever booster vaccination. These receptors came from a man between 18 and 35 years old who received the YFV17D yellow fever vaccine. Both conserved end residues are part of each CDR3. The order of the fields is V gene, D gene, J gene, clone size, CDR3 protein, CDR3 DNA. The D gene is left open where the match is weak. Some rows mark clone size as missing; the rest say once, few, many or name a class of expanded clone.

TRBV4-1	TRBD1	TRBJ2-7	many	CASSQTPGQDYEQYF	TGCGCCAGCAGCCAAACCCCGGGACAGGACTACGAGCAGTACTTC
TRBV5-1	TRBD1	TRBJ2-3	few	CASSRGDRDIDTQYF	TGCGCCAGCAGCCGAGGGGACAGGGATATAGATACGCAGTATTTT
TRBV5-1	-	TRBJ2-1	many	CASSLTRNEQFF	TGCGCCAGCAGCTTGACTAGGAATGAGCAGTTCTTC
TRBV12-3/TRBV12-4	TRBD1	TRBJ1-4	many	CASKQGWGKLFF	TGTGCCAGCAAACAGGGGTGGGGAAAACTGTTTTTT
TRBV15	-	TRBJ2-7	-	CATSREGGSSSSYEQYF	TGTGCCACCAGCAGAGAGGGGGGCAGCTCTTCCTCCTACGAGCAGTACTTC
TRBV5-1	TRBD2	TRBJ2-1	-	CASSLAFWRGGNEQFF	TGCGCCAGCAGCTTGGCCTTTTGGCGGGGGGGTAATGAGCAGTTCTTC
TRBV7-9	-	TRBJ2-3	-	CASSFSGDSDTQYF	TGTGCCAGCAGCTTTTCAGGGGATTCAGATACGCAGTATTTT
TRBV7-9	-	TRBJ2-3	-	CASSFRAATTDTQYF	TGTGCCAGCAGCTTCAGGGCAGCCACCACAGATACGCAGTATTTT
TRBV7-2	TRBD2	TRBJ2-5	-	CASSIQRGGGETQYF	TGTGCCAGCAGCATCCAGCGGGGGGGCGGAGAGACCCAGTACTTC
TRBV19	-	TRBJ2-3	many	CASSIPGLTDTQYF	TGTGCCAGTAGTATTCCCGGTCTCACAGATACGCAGTATTTT
TRBV4-1	-	TRBJ1-2	-	CASSQITGHLGSGYTF	TGCGCCAGCAGCCAGATAACGGGACATCTAGGATCTGGCTACACCTTC
TRBV20-1	TRBD1	TRBJ1-5	few	CSAITGGLDQPQHF	TGCAGTGCTATAACAGGGGGCCTAGATCAGCCCCAGCATTTT
TRBV9	-	TRBJ1-2	-	CASSQVGGGEGYYGYTF	TGTGCCAGCAGCCAAGTGGGAGGAGGGGAAGGCTACTATGGCTACACCTTC
TRBV28	TRBD2	TRBJ2-5	-	CAITTGLAGETQYF	TGTGCCATTACCACGGGACTAGCGGGTGAGACCCAGTACTTC
TRBV28	-	TRBJ1-2	few	CAIWSLYGYTF	TGTGCCATTTGGTCCCTCTATGGCTACACCTTC
TRBV12-3/TRBV12-4	TRBD1	TRBJ2-7	few	CASSKQGAQYEQYF	TGTGCCAGCAGTAAACAGGGGGCTCAGTACGAGCAGTACTTC
TRBV7-3	-	TRBJ2-3	-	CASRPTDRDTQYF	TGTGCCAGCAGACCGACCGACAGAGATACGCAGTATTTT
TRBV10-3	TRBD2	TRBJ2-3	few	CAISDEAGGGDTQYF	TGTGCCATCAGTGATGAAGCGGGGGGAGGAGATACGCAGTATTTT
TRBV3-1	-	TRBJ1-1	-	CASSQGDKNTEAFF	TGTGCCAGCAGCCAAGGGGACAAGAACACTGAAGCTTTCTTT
TRBV6-2/TRBV6-3	TRBD2	TRBJ2-7	-	CASTRLAGTYEQYF	TGTGCCAGCACTCGACTAGCGGGGACCTACGAGCAGTACTTC
TRBV20-1	TRBD2	TRBJ2-3	many	CSAPRASGGDTQYF	TGCAGTGCCCCCCGGGCTAGCGGGGGAGATACGCAGTATTTT
TRBV4-2	TRBD1	TRBJ1-1	-	CASSQDLWTGKSPEAFF	TGTGCCAGCAGCCAAGATCTTTGGACAGGGAAGTCCCCTGAAGCTTTCTTT
TRBV6-4	-	TRBJ1-5	-	CASRWGRVDQPQHF	TGTGCCAGCCGGTGGGGCAGGGTGGATCAGCCCCAGCATTTT
TRBV5-6	-	TRBJ1-6	-	CASSLVYRRGSPLHF	TGTGCCAGCAGCTTGGTCTACAGGAGGGGATCACCCCTCCACTTT
TRBV9	TRBD1	TRBJ1-2	few	CASRAGTGNNYGYTF	TGTGCCAGCAGAGCCGGGACAGGGAATAACTATGGCTACACCTTC
TRBV4-3	TRBD2	TRBJ2-1	few	CASSRISSGGPYNEQFF	TGCGCCAGCAGCCGGATCTCTAGCGGGGGGCCGTACAATGAGCAGTTCTTC
TRBV7-8	-	TRBJ2-7	few	CASSPPGLHREQYF	TGTGCCAGCAGCCCACCGGGACTCCACCGGGAGCAGTACTTC
TRBV20-1	-	TRBJ2-3	-	CSAIGGALRADTQYF	TGCAGTGCTATTGGGGGGGCGTTGAGAGCAGATACGCAGTATTTT
TRBV18	-	TRBJ1-4	few	CASSPRQLRNEKLFF	TGTGCCAGCTCACCTAGACAGCTCCGGAATGAAAAACTGTTTTTT
TRBV24-1	TRBD1	TRBJ1-2	-	CATSGARTGLGGYTF	TGTGCCACCAGTGGCGCCCGGACAGGGCTGGGCGGCTACACCTTC
TRBV4-1	TRBD1	TRBJ2-7	-	CASSQRWGQSYEQYF	TGCGCCAGCAGCCAACGGTGGGGACAGAGCTACGAGCAGTACTTC
TRBV6-2/TRBV6-3	-	TRBJ1-1	-	CASSYSGISEAFF	TGTGCCAGCAGTTACTCTGGGATTAGTGAAGCTTTCTTT
TRBV29-1	TRBD1	TRBJ1-2	few	CSVVDVGTGYGYTF	TGCAGCGTTGTGGACGTGGGGACAGGGTATGGCTACACCTTC
TRBV19	-	TRBJ2-3	-	CASSPALRAGFTDTQYF	TGTGCCAGTAGTCCAGCTTTAAGGGCAGGATTCACAGATACGCAGTATTTT
TRBV5-4	-	TRBJ2-5	-	CASSWRGGETQYF	TGTGCCAGCAGCTGGAGGGGGGGAGAGACCCAGTACTTC
TRBV18	-	TRBJ2-1	-	CASSPGQGGSYNEQFF	TGTGCCAGCTCACCCGGACAGGGAGGGTCCTACAATGAGCAGTTCTTC
TRBV21-1	-	TRBJ1-5	-	CASRSGGQGDQPQHF	TGTGCCAGCAGATCAGGAGGACAGGGCGATCAGCCCCAGCATTTT
TRBV7-3	TRBD1	TRBJ1-2	-	CASSWGPGQGNGYTF	TGTGCCAGCAGCTGGGGACCGGGACAGGGTAATGGCTACACCTTC
TRBV18	-	TRBJ2-1	few	CASSPARGHEQFF	TGTGCCAGCTCCCCAGCAAGGGGCCATGAGCAGTTCTTC